These 11 T cell receptor beta chains were all obtained from the same sample, sequenced in a study of identical twins. One entry per CDR3 protein results from TCRdb running MiXCR on the 5' RACE reads. The sample lists hundreds of thousands of distinct CDR3 sequences; 6.5% to 9.5% were seen once. The data were also submitted as part of a second study, on yellow fever vaccine responses in identical twins.

Sequenced input: memory (CD45RO+) T cells sorted from blood. Receptors originate from a woman younger than 35 in good health.

This clonotype has ten or more counts. The rearrangement joins TRBV4-1 to TRBJ2-7; a possible D gene is TRBD2 (5 bases). This CDR3 has 15 amino acids. The V gene lost 1 base and the J gene lost 5 bases, with 15 bases spanning the gap. The germline CDR1 and CDR2 sequences are MGHRA and YSYEKL. The CDR3 DNA follows: TGCGCCAGCAGCCAAGTCGGAGCAGGAGGCAACGAGCAGTACTTC. It is translated as CASSQVGAGGNEQYF.

V gene TRBV7-9 combines with J gene TRBJ1-4; perhaps TRBD1 as D (6 bases). V lost 5 bases, J lost 3 bases, and 16 bases lay in between. The CDR3 consists of 16 residues. Per germline, CDR1 SEHNR and CDR2 FQNEAQ (reference sequence). CDR3 protein: CASSPWGAPANEKLFF. The CDR3 DNA is TGTGCCAGCAGCCCCTGGGGGGCGCCGGCTAATGAAAAACTGTTTTTT.

This clonotype was found a few times. The genes are TRBV28 and TRBJ2-5, with 11 bases fitting TRBD2. The CDR3 is made up of 18 amino acids. Germline V lookup: CDR1 MDHEN, CDR2 SYDVKM. V lost 1 base to trimming and J lost 5 bases; unmatched junction nucleotides: 12. The CDR3 region is CASSLLRGSGGAMETQYF. CDR3 sequence (DNA): TGTGCCAGCAGTTTATTGAGGGGTAGCGGGGGGGCGATGGAGACCCAGTACTTC. Full variable domain (missing parts from reference TRBV28 and TRBJ2-5): DVKVTQSSRYLVKRTGEKVFLECVQDMDHENMFWYRQDPGLGLRLIYFSYDVKMKEKGDIPEGYSVSREKKERFSLILESASTNQTSMYLCASSLLRGSGGAMETQYFGPGTRLLVL.

The chain recombines TRBV7-8 with TRBJ1-1; D gene uncertain. The CDR3 runs to 15 residues. The germline V gene encodes CDR1 SGHVS and CDR2 FQNEAQ. V lost 1 base, J lost 1 base, and 10 bases lay in between. CDR3 sequence reads: CASSLDWRPNTEAFF. CDR3 DNA: TGTGCCAGCAGCTTAGATTGGCGACCGAACACTGAAGCTTTCTTT.

A few counts support this clonotype. The genes are TRBV28 and TRBJ2-3, with TRBD1 identical over 10 bases. The germline V gene has CDR1 MDHEN and CDR2 SYDVKM. After removal of 1 base from V and 2 bases from J, the junction contained 12 bases not matched to a gene. The CDR3 contains 19 residues. CDR3 residues: CASSLFGTGAPGPTDTQYF. The DNA for the CDR3 is TGTGCCAGCAGTTTATTTGGGACAGGGGCCCCCGGACCCACAGATACGCAGTATTTT.

Concerning this clonotype: Because the CDR3's place on the DNA is in doubt, the DNA is left out and the CDR3 is given as listed by TCRdb. The chain carries TRBV27 and TRBJ2-2; TRBD2 is taken as the D call from the table, unchecked against the DNA. Looked up from germline, CDR1 is MNHEY and CDR2 is SMNVEV (reference sequence). The CDR3 numbers 16 amino acids, ends counted. CDR3 residues: CASSSSLGVNTGELFF.

The V and J genes are TRBV15 and TRBJ2-3; no clear D. The CDR3 runs 14 residues. Looked up from germline, CDR1 is LNHNV and CDR2 is YYDKDF (reference sequence). V was clipped by 0 bases and J by 1 base, with 5 bases between them. The CDR3 here is CATSRDPRTDTQYF. The CDR3, as DNA: TGTGCCACCAGCAGAGACCCACGCACAGATACGCAGTATTTT. The variable domain in full, completed from reference TRBV15 and TRBJ2-3, reads DAMVIQNPRYQVTQFGKPVTLSCSQTLNHNVMYWYQQKSSQAPKLLFHYYDKDFNNEADTPDNFQSRRPNTSFCFLDIRSPGLGDTAMYLCATSRDPRTDTQYFGPGTRLTVL.

This clonotype was detected a few times. The V call is TRBV10-3, the J call TRBJ1-1; a possible D gene is TRBD1 (6 bases). V shed 5 bases and J shed 4 bases, with 14 bases lying between them. The CDR3 runs 14 residues. From germline, CDR1 is ENHRY and CDR2 SYGVKD. The CDR3 DNA reads TGTGCCATCAGTACTCAGGGGATAGGCACTGAAGCTTTCTTT. Encoded protein: CAISTQGIGTEAFF.

This clonotype has only a few counts. The chain carries TRBV20-1 and TRBJ1-1; 7 positions agree with TRBD1. This CDR3 spans 12 amino acids. J gave up 3 bases and V 8 bases, and 6 bases lay outside the gene matches. Germline CDR1 reads DFQATT; CDR2 reads SNEGSKA (reference sequence). Here the CDR3 DNA reads TGCAGTTCAGGGGGGGTCTACACTGAAGCTTTCTTT. This sequence encodes CSSGGVYTEAFF.

This clonotype was detected a few times. The rearrangement links TRBV24-1 to TRBJ1-2, with 9 nucleotides matching TRBD1. This CDR3 comprises 12 residues. V was pared by 4 bases and J by 8 bases, with 1 base of the junction left unmatched. Germline CDR1 and CDR2: KGHDR and SFDVKD. The CDR3 DNA follows: TGTGCCACCAGTGAGACAGGGGGAGGCTACACCTTC. Encoded protein: CATSETGGGYTF.

Of note for this clonotype: A junction boundary mismatches the germline segment, possibly from a read error. The genes are TRBV5-1 and TRBJ2-5; tentatively, D is TRBD1 (6 bases). Germline V CDR1 and CDR2: SGHRS, YFSETQ. This CDR3 has 14 residues. This CDR3 reads CDSSLAQGQETQYF. CDR3 DNA sequence: TGCGACAGCAGCTTGGCACAGGGCCAAGAGACCCAGTACTTC.